The rows below give T cell receptor beta chains drawn from one sample of a study of human T cells and chemical hapten exposure. From the RACE reads, TCRdb called clonotypes with MiXCR, one entry per CDR3 protein. The data hold approximately 60,000 distinct CDR3 sequences, with over 9% observed a single time. Sequencing was performed on whole blood, taken in connection with sensitization to the hapten diphenylcyclopropenone (DPC). These receptors all come from a woman between 35 and 50 years old with alopecia areata. Some clones in this sample may be carry-over from other donors' samples. CDR3s include the opening cysteine and the closing phenylalanine or tryptophan. The order of the fields is V gene, clone size, J gene, CDR3 length, D gene, CDR3 DNA, CDR3 protein. D genes are given only for firm matches. Expanded clones get a size class; other rows say once, few or many, or leave the size out.

>TRBV9|few|TRBJ2-1|14|.
TGTGCCAGCAGCGTAGTAGACCGGGTAGATGAGCAGTTCTTC
CASSVVDRVDEQFF
>TRBV7-8|few|TRBJ1-6|14|.
TGTGCCAGCAGCGTTATACAGGGAGATTCACCCCTCCACTTT
CASSVIQGDSPLHF
>TRBV9|many|TRBJ1-5|14|TRBD1
TGTGCCAGCAGCCGGGACAGAGATAATCAGCCCCAGCATTTT
CASSRDRDNQPQHF
>TRBV7-2|few|TRBJ2-7|16|.
TGTGCCAGCAGCTTAGGGCTTGTAGGGGGAGGCTACGAGCAGTACTTC
CASSLGLVGGGYEQYF
>TRBV6-6|.|TRBJ2-7|15|.
TGTGCCAGCAGTTACTCTGGGACCCCTAGGATCGAGCAGTACTTC
CASSYSGTPRIEQYF
>TRBV29-1|.|TRBJ2-7|12|.
TGCAGCGTTGGACCAGGGGACTACGAGCAGTACTTC
CSVGPGDYEQYF
>TRBV30|many|TRBJ1-5|12|.
TGTGCCTGGAGTAGACCGAATCAGCCCCAGCATTTT
CAWSRPNQPQHF
>TRBV4-3|.|TRBJ2-7|15|.
TGCGCCAGCAGCCAAGAACGGATACCACACTACGAGCAGTACTTC
CASSQERIPHYEQYF
>TRBV5-8|.|TRBJ1-1|12|.
TGTGCCAGCAGAGATCAGAGGCCTGAAGCTTTCTTT
CASRDQRPEAFF
>TRBV12-3/TRBV12-4|many|TRBJ2-5|13|.
TGTGCCAGCAGTTTTGGGGCAGAAGAGACCCAGTACTTC
CASSFGAEETQYF
>TRBV12-3/TRBV12-4|many|TRBJ2-3|14|TRBD2
TGTGCCAGCAGTTGGGCGGGGGGCACAGATACGCAGTATTTT
CASSWAGGTDTQYF
>TRBV4-2|.|TRBJ2-1|16|TRBD2
TGTGCCAGCAGCCCCGGGACTAGCGGGAGCGGGGATGAGCTGTTCTTC
CASSPGTSGSGDELFF
>TRBV5-1|.|TRBJ2-3|15|TRBD1
TGCGCCAGCAGCCTGACTGGGACAGAGCTCGAGGCGCAGTATTTT
CASSLTGTELEAQYF
>TRBV6-2/TRBV6-3|.|TRBJ2-7|14|.
TGTGCCAGCAGTTACCTAGCAAGCTCCTACGAGCAGTACTTC
CASSYLASSYEQYF
>TRBV5-1|once|TRBJ2-7|14|.
TGCGCCAGCAGAACCGGGACTGTAACCTACGAGCAGTACTTC
CASRTGTVTYEQYF
>TRBV21-1|.|TRBJ2-7|15|.
TGTGCCAGCAGCGCCCGGGACAGGGGGCAATACGAGCAGTACTTC
CASSARDRGQYEQYF
>TRBV20-1|few|TRBJ2-1|14|TRBD1
TGCAGTACATTGGGGGACAGGCCTCACAATGAGCAGTTCTTC
CSTLGDRPHNEQFF
>TRBV27|many|TRBJ2-3|13|.
TGTGCCAGCAGTCACCACCGAACAGATACGCAGTATTTT
CASSHHRTDTQYF
>TRBV13|.|TRBJ2-3|17|.
TGTGCCAGCATGCGGATAGCGGATCCGAGCCCCGCAGATACGCAGTATTTT
CASMRIADPSPADTQYF
>TRBV11-2|many|TRBJ2-1|13|TRBD2
TGTGCCAGCAGCTTACCTACTAGCGGCGAGCAGTTCTTC
CASSLPTSGEQFF
>TRBV20-1|.|TRBJ1-5|14|.
TGCAGTGTACTTCGGACAGCTAGCAATCAGCCCCAGCATTTT
CSVLRTASNQPQHF
>TRBV16|few|TRBJ1-2|11|.
TGTGCCAGCAGCCAAATTTATGGCTACACCTTC
CASSQIYGYTF